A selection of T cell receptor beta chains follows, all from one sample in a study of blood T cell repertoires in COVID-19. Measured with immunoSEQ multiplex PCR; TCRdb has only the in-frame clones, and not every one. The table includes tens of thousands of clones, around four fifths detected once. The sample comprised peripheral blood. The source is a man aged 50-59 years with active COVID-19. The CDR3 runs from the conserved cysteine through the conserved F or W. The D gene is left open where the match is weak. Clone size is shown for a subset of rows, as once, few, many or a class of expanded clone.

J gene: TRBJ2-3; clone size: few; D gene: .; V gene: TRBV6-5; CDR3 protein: CASSSAGGGTDTQYF; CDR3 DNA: TGTGCCAGCAGTTCCGCCGGAGGGGGCACAGATACGCAGTATTTT
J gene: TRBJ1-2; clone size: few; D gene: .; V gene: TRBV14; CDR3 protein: CASSQTGIGGYTF; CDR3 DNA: TGTGCCAGCAGCCAGACAGGAATAGGTGGCTACACCTTC
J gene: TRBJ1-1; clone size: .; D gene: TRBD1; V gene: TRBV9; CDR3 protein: CASSTSPGGREAFF; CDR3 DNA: TGTGCCAGCAGCACATCCCCAGGGGGCCGAGAAGCTTTCTTT
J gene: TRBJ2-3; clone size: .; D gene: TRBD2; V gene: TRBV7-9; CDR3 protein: CASSSPSSGGGRDTQYF; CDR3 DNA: TGTGCCAGCAGCTCCCCCAGTAGCGGGGGGGGTAGAGATACGCAGTATTTT
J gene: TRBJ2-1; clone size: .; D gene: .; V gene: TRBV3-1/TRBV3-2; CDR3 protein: CASSQGSNEQFF; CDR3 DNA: TGTGCCAGCAGCCAAGGTTCTAATGAGCAGTTCTTC
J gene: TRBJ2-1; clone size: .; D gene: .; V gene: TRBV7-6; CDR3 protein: CASSPSAGLSYNEQFF; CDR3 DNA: TGTGCCAGCAGCCCTAGCGCGGGCCTATCGTACAATGAGCAGTTCTTC
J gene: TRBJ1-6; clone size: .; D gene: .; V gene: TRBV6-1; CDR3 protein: CASSEVRVAPLHF; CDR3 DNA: TGTGCCAGCAGTGAGGTCCGAGTTGCACCCCTCCACTTT
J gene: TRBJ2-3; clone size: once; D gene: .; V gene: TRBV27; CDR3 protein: CASSQTTNTQYF; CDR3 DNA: TGTGCCAGCAGTCAAACAACAAATACGCAGTATTTT
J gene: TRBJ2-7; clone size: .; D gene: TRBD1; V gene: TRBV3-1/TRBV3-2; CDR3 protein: CASSPTLPTGATYEQYF; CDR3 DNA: TGTGCCAGCAGCCCAACTCTTCCCACAGGGGCCACCTACGAGCAGTACTTC
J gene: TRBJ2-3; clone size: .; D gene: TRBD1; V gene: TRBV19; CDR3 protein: CASSIGQGEDTQYF; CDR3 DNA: TGTGCCAGTAGTATCGGACAGGGGGAAGATACGCAGTATTTT
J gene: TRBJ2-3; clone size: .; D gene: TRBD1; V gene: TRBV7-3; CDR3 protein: CASSLDRYGPDTQYF; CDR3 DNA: TGTGCCAGCAGCTTGGACAGGTATGGGCCAGATACGCAGTATTTT
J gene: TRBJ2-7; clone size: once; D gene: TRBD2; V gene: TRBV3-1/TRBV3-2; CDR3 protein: CASSRVSEREDEQYF; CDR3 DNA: TGTGCCAGCAGCCGGGTCTCCGAGCGGGAGGACGAGCAGTACTTC
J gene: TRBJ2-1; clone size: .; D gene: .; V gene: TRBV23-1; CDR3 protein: CASSRGKGNEQFF; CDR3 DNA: TGCGCCAGCAGCCGGGGTAAAGGCAATGAGCAGTTCTTC
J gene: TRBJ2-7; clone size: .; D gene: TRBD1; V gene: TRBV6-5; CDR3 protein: CASTRQGARDEQYF; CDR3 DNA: TGTGCCAGCACACGACAGGGGGCGCGCGACGAGCAGTACTTC
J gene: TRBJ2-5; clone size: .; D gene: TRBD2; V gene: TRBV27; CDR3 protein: CASSLRLAGGAETQYF; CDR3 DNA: TGTGCCAGCAGTTTACGCCTAGCGGGAGGCGCGGAGACCCAGTACTTC
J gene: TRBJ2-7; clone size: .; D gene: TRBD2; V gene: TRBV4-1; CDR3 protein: CASSQDNGGDEQYF; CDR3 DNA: TGCGCCAGCAGCCAAGATAACGGGGGGGACGAGCAGTACTTC
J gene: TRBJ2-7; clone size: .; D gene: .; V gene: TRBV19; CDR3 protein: CASSINLGGPYEQYF; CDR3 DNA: TGTGCCAGTAGTATAAATTTGGGGGGGCCCTACGAGCAGTACTTC
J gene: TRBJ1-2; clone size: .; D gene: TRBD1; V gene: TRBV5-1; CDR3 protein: CASSFQGEDGYTF; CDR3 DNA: TGCGCCAGCAGCTTTCAGGGGGAGGATGGCTACACCTTC
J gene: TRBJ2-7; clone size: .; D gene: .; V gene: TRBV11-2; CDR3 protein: CASSRARYYEQYF; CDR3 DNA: TGTGCCAGCAGCCGTGCTCGGTACTACGAGCAGTACTTC
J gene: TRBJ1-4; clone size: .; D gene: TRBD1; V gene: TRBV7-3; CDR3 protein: CASTTTGGDEKLFF; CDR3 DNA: TGTGCCAGCACCACGACAGGGGGCGACGAAAAACTGTTTTTT
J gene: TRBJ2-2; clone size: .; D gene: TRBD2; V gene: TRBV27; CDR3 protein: CASRLTGGGRTGELFF; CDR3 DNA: TGTGCCAGCAGACTAACGGGGGGCGGGAGGACCGGGGAGCTGTTTTTT
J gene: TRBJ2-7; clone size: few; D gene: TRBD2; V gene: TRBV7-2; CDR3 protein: CASSLGTSGTYEQYF; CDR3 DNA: TGTGCCAGCAGCTTAGGGACTAGCGGTACCTACGAGCAGTACTTC
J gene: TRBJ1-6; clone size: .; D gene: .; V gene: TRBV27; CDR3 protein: CASSLSSLGRVAVWNSPLHF; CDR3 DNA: TGTGCCAGCAGTTTATCGAGTTTGGGCAGGGTGGCCGTATGGAATTCACCCCTCCACTTT
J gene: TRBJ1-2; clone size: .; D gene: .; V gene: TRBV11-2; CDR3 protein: CASRPVGTVPNYGYTF; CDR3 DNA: TGTGCCAGCAGACCGGTGGGGACTGTCCCTAACTATGGCTACACCTTC
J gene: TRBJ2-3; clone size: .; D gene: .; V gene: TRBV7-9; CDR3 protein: CASSLAEVADTQYF; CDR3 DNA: TGTGCCAGCAGCTTAGCGGAGGTTGCAGATACGCAGTATTTT
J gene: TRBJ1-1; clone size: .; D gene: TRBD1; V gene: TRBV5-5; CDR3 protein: CASSLQTGKTEAFF; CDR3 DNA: TGTGCCAGCAGCCTGCAGACAGGGAAAACTGAAGCTTTCTTT
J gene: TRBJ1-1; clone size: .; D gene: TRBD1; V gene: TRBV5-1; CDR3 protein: CASSLETGDTEAFF; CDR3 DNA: TGCGCCAGCAGCTTGGAGACAGGGGACACTGAAGCTTTCTTT
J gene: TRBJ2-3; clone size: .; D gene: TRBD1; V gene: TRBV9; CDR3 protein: CASSSEGAGDTQYF; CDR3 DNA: TGTGCCAGCAGTTCAGAGGGGGCCGGGGATACGCAGTATTTT
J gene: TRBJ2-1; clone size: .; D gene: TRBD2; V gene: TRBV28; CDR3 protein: CASREGLAGVGHEQFF; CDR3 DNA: TGTGCCAGCAGAGAGGGACTAGCGGGAGTAGGGCATGAGCAGTTCTTC
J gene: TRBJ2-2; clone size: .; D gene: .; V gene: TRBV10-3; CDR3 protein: CAISDQGETGELFF; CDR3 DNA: TGTGCCATCAGTGACCAGGGTGAGACCGGGGAGCTGTTTTTT
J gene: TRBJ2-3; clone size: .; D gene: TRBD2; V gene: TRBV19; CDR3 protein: CASRGGGTYTQYF; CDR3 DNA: TGTGCCAGTCGTGGCGGGGGGACATATACGCAGTATTTT
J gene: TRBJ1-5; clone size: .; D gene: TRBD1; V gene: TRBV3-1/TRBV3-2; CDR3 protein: CASSQKMTGAPQHF; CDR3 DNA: TGTGCCAGCAGCCAGAAAATGACAGGGGCGCCCCAGCATTTT
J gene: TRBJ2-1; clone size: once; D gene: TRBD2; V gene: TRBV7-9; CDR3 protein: CASSPRRGSSYNEQFF; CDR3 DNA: TGTGCCAGCAGCCCGCGGCGCGGGAGTTCCTACAATGAGCAGTTCTTC
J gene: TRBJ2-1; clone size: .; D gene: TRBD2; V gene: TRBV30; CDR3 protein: CAWSGKGLAGNEQFF; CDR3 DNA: TGTGCCTGGAGTGGGAAGGGACTAGCGGGGAATGAGCAGTTCTTC
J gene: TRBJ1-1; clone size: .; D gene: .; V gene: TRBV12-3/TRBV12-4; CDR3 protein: CASSYLREAFF; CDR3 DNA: TGTGCCAGCAGCTACCTCAGGGAAGCTTTCTTT
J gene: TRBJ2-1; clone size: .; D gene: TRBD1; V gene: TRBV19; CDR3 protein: CASSTGQGLYNEQFF; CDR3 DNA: TGTGCCAGTAGCACAGGACAGGGCCTCTACAATGAGCAGTTCTTC
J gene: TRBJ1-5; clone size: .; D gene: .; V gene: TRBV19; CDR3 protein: CASSINNNQPQHF; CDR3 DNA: TGTGCCAGTAGTATTAACAACAATCAGCCCCAGCATTTT
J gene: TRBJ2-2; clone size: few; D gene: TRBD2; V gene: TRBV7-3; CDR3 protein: CASSFDSGRNTGELFF; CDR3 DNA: TGTGCCAGCAGCTTCGATAGCGGGAGGAACACCGGGGAGCTGTTTTTT
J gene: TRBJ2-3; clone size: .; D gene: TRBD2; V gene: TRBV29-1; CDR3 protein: CSVVWASGSRWDTQYF; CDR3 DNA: TGCAGCGTTGTCTGGGCTAGCGGGAGTCGATGGGATACGCAGTATTTT
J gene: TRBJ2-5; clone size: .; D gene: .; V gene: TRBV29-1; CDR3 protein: CILSRRRGRETQYF; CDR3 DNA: TGCATTTTGTCCAGGAGGAGGGGGCGAGAGACCCAGTACTTC
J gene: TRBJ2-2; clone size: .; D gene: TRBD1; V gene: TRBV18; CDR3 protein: CASSPRQGNTGELFF; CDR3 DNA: TGTGCCAGCTCACCCCGACAGGGAAACACCGGGGAGCTGTTTTTT
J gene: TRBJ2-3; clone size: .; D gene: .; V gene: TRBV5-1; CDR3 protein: CASKTGGRTDTQYF; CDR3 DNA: TGCGCCAGCAAAACTGGGGGCCGCACAGATACGCAGTATTTT
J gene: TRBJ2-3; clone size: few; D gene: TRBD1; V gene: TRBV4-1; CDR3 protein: CASSQAWGGQGSTDTQYF; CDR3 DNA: TGCGCCAGCAGCCAAGCATGGGGGGGACAGGGAAGCACAGATACGCAGTATTTT
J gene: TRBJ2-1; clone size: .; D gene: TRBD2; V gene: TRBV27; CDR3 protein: CASSSLLFGGAYNEQFF; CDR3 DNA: TGTGCCAGCAGTTCCCTCTTGTTCGGGGGGGCCTACAATGAGCAGTTCTTC
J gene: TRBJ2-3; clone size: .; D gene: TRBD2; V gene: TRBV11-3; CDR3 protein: CASSLVAGGRTDTQYF; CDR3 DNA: TGTGCCAGCAGCTTAGTAGCGGGAGGTCGGACAGATACGCAGTATTTT
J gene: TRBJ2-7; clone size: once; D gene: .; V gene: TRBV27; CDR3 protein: CASSDYGEQYF; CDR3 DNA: TGTGCCAGCAGTGACTACGGCGAGCAGTACTTC
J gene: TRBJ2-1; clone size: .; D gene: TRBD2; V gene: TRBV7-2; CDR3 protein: CASSKNGGINEQFF; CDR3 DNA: TGTGCCAGCAGTAAGAACGGGGGGATTAATGAGCAGTTCTTC
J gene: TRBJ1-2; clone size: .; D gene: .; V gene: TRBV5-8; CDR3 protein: CASSIPKRRVGYTF; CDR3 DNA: TGTGCCAGCAGCATCCCGAAACGGCGGGTCGGCTACACCTTC
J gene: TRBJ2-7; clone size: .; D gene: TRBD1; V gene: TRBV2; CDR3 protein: CASSSQGAATYEQYF; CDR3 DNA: TGTGCCAGCAGTTCCCAGGGGGCAGCCACCTACGAGCAGTACTTC
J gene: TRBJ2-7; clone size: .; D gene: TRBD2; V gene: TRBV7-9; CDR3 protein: CASSFQLAGPYEQYF; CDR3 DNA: TGTGCCAGCAGCTTCCAACTAGCGGGGCCCTACGAGCAGTACTTC
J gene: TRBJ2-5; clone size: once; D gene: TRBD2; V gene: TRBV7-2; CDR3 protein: CASSVGTGGKTQYF; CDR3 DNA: TGTGCCAGCAGCGTCGGCACGGGAGGAAAGACCCAGTACTTC